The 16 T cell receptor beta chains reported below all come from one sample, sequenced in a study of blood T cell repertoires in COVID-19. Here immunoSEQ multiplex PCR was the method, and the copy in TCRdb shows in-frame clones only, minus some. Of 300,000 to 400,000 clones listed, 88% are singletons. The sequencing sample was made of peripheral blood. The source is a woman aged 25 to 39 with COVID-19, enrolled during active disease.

The CDR3 DNA follows: TGTGCCAGTAGTATCGGGACAGGGAGAGGACGACAGCCCCAGCATTTT. Its translation is CASSIGTGRGRQPQHF. The chain recombines TRBV19 with TRBJ1-5, with 9 bases that match TRBD1. CDR1 LNHDA and CDR2 SQIVND come from the germline V gene (reference sequence). V was clipped by 3 bases and J by 7 bases; unmatched bases: 10. CDR3 length equals 16 residues.

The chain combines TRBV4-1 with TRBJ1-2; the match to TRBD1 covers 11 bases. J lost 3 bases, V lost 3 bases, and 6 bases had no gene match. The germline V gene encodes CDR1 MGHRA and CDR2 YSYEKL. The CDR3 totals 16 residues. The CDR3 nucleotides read TGCGCCAGCAGCCATGGGACAGGGGGTTTATACTATGGCTACACCTTC. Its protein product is CASSHGTGGLYYGYTF.

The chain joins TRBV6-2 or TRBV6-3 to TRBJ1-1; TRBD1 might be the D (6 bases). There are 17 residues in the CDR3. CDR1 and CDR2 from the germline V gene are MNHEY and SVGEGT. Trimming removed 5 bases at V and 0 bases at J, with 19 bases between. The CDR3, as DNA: TGTGCCAGCAGTGCCACAGGGCCTCTTGTAATGAACACTGAAGCTTTCTTT. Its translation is CASSATGPLVMNTEAFF.

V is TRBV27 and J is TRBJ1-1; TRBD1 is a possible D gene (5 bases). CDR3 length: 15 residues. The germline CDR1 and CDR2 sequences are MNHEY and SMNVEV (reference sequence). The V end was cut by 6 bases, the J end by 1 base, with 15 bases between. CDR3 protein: CASSLRTGGNTEAFF. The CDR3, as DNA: TGTGCCAGCAGCTTGCGGACGGGGGGGAACACTGAAGCTTTCTTT.

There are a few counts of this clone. The CDR3, as DNA: TGTGCCAGCAGTGAAACTGGCAGGCACACCGGGGAGCTGTTTTTT. It encodes CASSETGRHTGELFF. This chain uses TRBV6-1 with TRBJ2-2; no reliable D call. The CDR3 runs 15 residues. The germline V and J ends were trimmed by 2 bases and 3 bases, with 10 bases remaining between them. Germline values: CDR1 MNHNS, CDR2 SASEGT.

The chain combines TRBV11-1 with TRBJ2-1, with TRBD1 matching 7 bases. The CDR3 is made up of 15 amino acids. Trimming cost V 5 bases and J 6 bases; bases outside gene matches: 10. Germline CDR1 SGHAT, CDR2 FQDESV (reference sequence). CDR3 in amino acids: CASSIAVTGLNEQFF. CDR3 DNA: TGTGCCAGCAGCATCGCGGTGACAGGGCTCAATGAGCAGTTCTTC.

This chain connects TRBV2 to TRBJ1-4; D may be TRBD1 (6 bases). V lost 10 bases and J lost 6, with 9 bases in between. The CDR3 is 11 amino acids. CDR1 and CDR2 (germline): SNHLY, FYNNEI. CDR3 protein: CATGDYEKLFF. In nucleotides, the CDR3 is TGTGCCACAGGGGATTATGAAAAACTGTTTTTT.

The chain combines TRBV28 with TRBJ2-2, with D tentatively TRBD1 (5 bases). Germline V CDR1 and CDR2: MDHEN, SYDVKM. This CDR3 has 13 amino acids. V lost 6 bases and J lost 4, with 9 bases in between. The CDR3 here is CASRQQGTGELFF. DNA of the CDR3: TGTGCCAGCAGACAGCAGGGCACCGGGGAGCTGTTTTTT. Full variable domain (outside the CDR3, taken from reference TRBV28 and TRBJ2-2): DVKVTQSSRYLVKRTGEKVFLECVQDMDHENMFWYRQDPGLGLRLIYFSYDVKMKEKGDIPEGYSVSREKKERFSLILESASTNQTSMYLCASRQQGTGELFFGEGSRLTVL.

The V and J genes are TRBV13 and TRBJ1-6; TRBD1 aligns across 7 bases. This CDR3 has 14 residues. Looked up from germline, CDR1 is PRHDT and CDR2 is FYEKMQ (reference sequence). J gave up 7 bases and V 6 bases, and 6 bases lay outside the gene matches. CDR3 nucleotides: TGTGCCAGCAGTCGACAGGGTCGGAATTCACCCCTCCACTTT. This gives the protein CASSRQGRNSPLHF.

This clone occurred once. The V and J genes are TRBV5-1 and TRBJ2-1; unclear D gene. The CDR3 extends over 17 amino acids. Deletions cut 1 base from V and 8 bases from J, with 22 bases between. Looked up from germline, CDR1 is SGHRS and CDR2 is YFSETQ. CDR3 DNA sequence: TGCGCCAGCAGCTTGCTAATCCGCGAGACATCTATAGATGAGCAGTTCTTC. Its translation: CASSLLIRETSIDEQFF. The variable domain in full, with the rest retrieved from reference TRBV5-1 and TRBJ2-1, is KAGVTQTPRYLIKTRGQQVTLSCSPISGHRSVSWYQQTPGQGLQFLFEYFSETQRNKGNFPGRFSGRQFSNSRSEMNVSTLELGDSALYLCASSLLIRETSIDEQFFGPGTRLTVL.

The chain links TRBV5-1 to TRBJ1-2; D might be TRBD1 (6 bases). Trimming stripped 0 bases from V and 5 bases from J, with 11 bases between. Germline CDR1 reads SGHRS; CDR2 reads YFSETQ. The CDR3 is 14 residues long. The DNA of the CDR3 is TGCGCCAGCAGCTTGGCCCCACAGGGATATGGCTACACCTTC. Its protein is CASSLAPQGYGYTF.

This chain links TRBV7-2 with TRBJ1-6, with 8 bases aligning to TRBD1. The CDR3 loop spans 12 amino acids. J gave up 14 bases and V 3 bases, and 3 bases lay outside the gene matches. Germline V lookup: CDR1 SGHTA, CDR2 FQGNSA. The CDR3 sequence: CASSFMGQALHF. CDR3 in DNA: TGTGCCAGCAGCTTCATGGGACAGGCCCTCCACTTT.

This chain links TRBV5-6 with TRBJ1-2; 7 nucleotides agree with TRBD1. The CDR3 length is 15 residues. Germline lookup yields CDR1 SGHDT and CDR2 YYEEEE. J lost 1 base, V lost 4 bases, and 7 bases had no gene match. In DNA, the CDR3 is TGTGCCAGCAGCCTGGACAGGCGGTATAACTATGGCTACACCTTC. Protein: CASSLDRRYNYGYTF.

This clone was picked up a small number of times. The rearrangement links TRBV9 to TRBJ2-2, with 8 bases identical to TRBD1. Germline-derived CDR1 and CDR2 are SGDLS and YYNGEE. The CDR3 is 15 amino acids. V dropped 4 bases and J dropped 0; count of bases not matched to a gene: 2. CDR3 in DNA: TGTGCCAGCAGCATGACAGGGGCGAACACCGGGGAGCTGTTTTTT. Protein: CASSMTGANTGELFF. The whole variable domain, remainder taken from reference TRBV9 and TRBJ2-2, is DSGVTQTPKHLITATGQRVTLRCSPRSGDLSVYWYQQSLDQGLQFLIQYYNGEERAKGNILERFSAQQFPDLHSELNLSSLELGDSALYFCASSMTGANTGELFFGEGSRLTVL.

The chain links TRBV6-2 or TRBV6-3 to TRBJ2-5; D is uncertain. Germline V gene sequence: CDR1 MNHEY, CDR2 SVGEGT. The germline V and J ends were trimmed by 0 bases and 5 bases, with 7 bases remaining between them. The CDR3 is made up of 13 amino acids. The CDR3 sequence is CASSYSSSETQYF. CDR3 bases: TGTGCCAGCAGTTACTCGTCCTCTGAGACCCAGTACTTC.

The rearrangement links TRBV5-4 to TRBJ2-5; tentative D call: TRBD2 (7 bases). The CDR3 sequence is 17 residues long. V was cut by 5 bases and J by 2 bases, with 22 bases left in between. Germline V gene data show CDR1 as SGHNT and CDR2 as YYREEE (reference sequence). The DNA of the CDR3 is TGTGCCAGCAGTGACACTCGAGGGGGGGATCATCAAGAGACCCAGTACTTC. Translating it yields CASSDTRGGDHQETQYF.